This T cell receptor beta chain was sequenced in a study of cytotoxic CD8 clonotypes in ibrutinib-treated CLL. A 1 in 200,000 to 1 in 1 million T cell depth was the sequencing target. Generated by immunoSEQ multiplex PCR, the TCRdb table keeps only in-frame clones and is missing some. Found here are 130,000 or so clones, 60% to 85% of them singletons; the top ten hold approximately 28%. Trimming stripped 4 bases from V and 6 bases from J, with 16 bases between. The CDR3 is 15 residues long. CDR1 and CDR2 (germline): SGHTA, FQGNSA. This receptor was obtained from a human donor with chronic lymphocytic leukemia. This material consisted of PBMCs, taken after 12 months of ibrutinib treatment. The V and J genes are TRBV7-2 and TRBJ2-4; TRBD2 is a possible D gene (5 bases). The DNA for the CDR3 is TGTGCCAGCAGCTCCCGGAGGTCGGACCCAAACATTCAGTACTTC. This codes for CASSSRRSDPNIQYF. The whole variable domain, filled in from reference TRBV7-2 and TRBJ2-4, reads GAGVSQSPSNKVTEKGKDVELRCDPISGHTALYWYRQSLGQGLEFLIYFQGNSAPDKSGLPSDRFSAERTGGSVSTLTIQRTQQEDSAVYLCASSSRRSDPNIQYFGAGTRLSVL.